This TCR beta chain was obtained from a study of T cells in Graves' hyperthyroidism and ophthalmopathy. Findings and limits, study-wide: Most clonotypes expanded in the thyroid (above 0.001) were also present in blood. Median prediction lead before ophthalmopathy onset was six to eight months with the model.

The TCR beta CDR3 regions underwent amplification using RNA transcripts as the source. HTBI primers drove first-round RT-PCR of the TCR CDR3. MiXCR, applied by TCRdb to the multiplex PCR reads, yields one record per CDR3 protein. Of more than 500,000 distinct CDR3 sequences listed, under 15% are singletons. This clonotype was observed at least ten times. Its antigen is still unknown. The CDR3 length is 14 residues. The V end lost 7 bases, the J end lost 4 bases, and 13 bases lay between the germline ends. Germline loops: CDR1 SGHVS, CDR2 FQNEAQ. The sequencing input was blood. This receptor was identified in a middle-aged woman with Graves' ophthalmopathy. The chain joins TRBV7-8 to TRBJ2-2, with D perhaps matching TRBD1 (5 bases). The CDR3 sequence is CASNNQGTTGELFF. In DNA form, the CDR3 reads TGTGCCAGCAATAATCAGGGTACCACCGGGGAGCTGTTTTTT.